These T cell receptor beta chains were read from a single sample in a study of T cell clusters in autoimmune cytopenias. After re-calling the multiplex PCR reads, TCRdb lists one entry per CDR3 protein, DNA absent. The repertoire table contains about 11,000 distinct CDR3 sequences. The same sample was also used in a study of T cell repertoires in aging, cancer and after chemotherapy.

The sample was peripheral blood. These receptors were obtained from a human donor in good health. CDR3s include the opening cysteine and the closing phenylalanine or tryptophan. Clone size is given for some rows only: seen once, a few or many times, or a class if the clone is expanded.

v_call	j_call	clone_size	cdr3_aa
TRBV6-6	TRBJ1-1	NA	CASSWGRTRPGAFF
TRBV4-3	TRBJ2-1	NA	CASSQARALEQFF
TRBV7-9	TRBJ1-1	NA	CASSLGDGTEAFF
TRBV7-9	TRBJ1-5	NA	CASSRTEGGNQPQHF
TRBV28	TRBJ1-4	NA	CASSLIGLIGPKKLFF
TRBV6-2/TRBV6-3	TRBJ2-6	NA	CASKPGQGKSGANVLTF
TRBV4-3	TRBJ2-5	NA	CASSQARTQETQYF
TRBV7-9	TRBJ1-1	NA	CASSQGGGMNTEAFF
TRBV18	TRBJ2-6	medium-sized	CASSPRTGGSSGANVLTF
TRBV20-1	TRBJ2-7	NA	CSARGQGYGAYEQYF
TRBV19	TRBJ2-1	medium-sized	CASSGGAGEVEQFF